The T cell receptor beta chain under discussion was sequenced for a study of human T cells and chemical hapten exposure. The wider study: Enrolled patients were predominantly female and had alopecia areata, totalis or universalis.

The sample holds a few counts of this clonotype. Germline CDR1 and CDR2: SNHLY and FYNNEI. This CDR3 has 14 amino acids. MiXCR was run by TCRdb on the RACE reads, yielding one entry per CDR3 protein. The table has 300,000 to 350,000 distinct CDR3 sequences, about 7% seen once. Time point meaning: patch test 1, 2 weeks after DPC sensitization. The treatment here: therapeutic diphenylcyclopropenone sensitization with weekly scalp DPC. Specimen: whole blood, collected in connection with sensitization to the hapten diphenylcyclopropenone (DPC). The chain links TRBV2 to TRBJ2-3; 8 bases map to TRBD2. This receptor was taken from a woman younger than 35 with alopecia areata. Some clones in this sample may be carry-over from other donors' samples. The CDR3 is CASKAGESTDTQYF. The CDR3 DNA reads as TGTGCTAGTAAAGCGGGGGAAAGCACAGATACGCAGTATTTT. The variable domain in full, with the rest retrieved from reference TRBV2 and TRBJ2-3, is EPEVTQTPSHQVTQMGQEVILRCVPISNHLYFYWYRQILGQKVEFLVSFYNNEISEKSEIFDDQFSVERPDGSNFTLKIRSTKLEDSAMYFCASKAGESTDTQYFGPGTRLTVL.